This TCR beta chain derives from a study of a mutant IDH1 vaccine in newly diagnosed glioma (dated by TCRdb to the early 2020s). In terms of the full investigation: Of the roughly 34 treated patients, about 62% were male and about 40% were female, and the mean age was approximately 41 years. Prior to enrollment, patients had been given standard therapy consisting of radiotherapy alone, temozolomide alone, or radiochemotherapy with temozolomide, with the combination given to most patients. Peripheral blood was drawn at six visits: V03 (baseline), V05, V07, V10, V12 and V13. For exploratory analyses, some 24 treated patients had longitudinal TCRB deep sequencing done wherever samples were available. What the authors observed across the whole study: Across multiple MHC alleles, vaccine-induced immune responses were seen in 93.3% of patients. Selection of PBMC samples for TCRB deep sequencing was based on availability. The authors noted that analyses of patient blood samples could not be reproduced because of sample limitations. Pseudoprogression appeared unrelated to alterations in the top peripheral T cell clonotypes detected by TCRB sequencing.

A word on this clone: No antigen is known for it. No much larger clone is present one base from it, and per-base qualities are unavailable.

Germline trimming: 6 bases from V, 3 bases from J; junction bases outside gene matches: 8. Per the germline V gene, SNHLY is the CDR1 and FYNNEI is the CDR2. The CDR3, cysteine through phenylalanine, is 15 amino acids long. The DNA shown is the 45-base CDR3, in frame from base 1. Library preparation used the immunoSEQ multiplex PCR assay. Rearranged TCR beta chain sequences were amplified with the hsTCRB Kit following the manufacturer's protocol. Sequencing of TCRB libraries was carried out on an Illumina MiSeq. On the study's bioinformatics: Demultiplexing, trimming and gene mapping were performed with the kit vendor's proprietary platform. Not all clones reach the TCRdb copy of this immuneACCESS table, which keeps in-frame sequences only. Checked studies attribute under half of the gap to unresolved V genes and leave the rest unexplained. The V and J calls and the clone size are those of that table, but D and trimming were determined from the DNA. Across this sample there are about 88,000 clones, with around 80% seen only once. The top ten hold about 5.2% of the sample.

The time point label for this specimen denotes: baseline, week 1 (first vaccination visit). Reading the label with the study, this specimen's treatment or condition is: pre-vaccination baseline after standard-of-care therapy. Newly diagnosed WHO grade 3 or 4 IDH1-mutant astrocytomas showing loss of nuclear ATRX were present in the donors. The samples were drawn from NOA16, a multicentre, single-arm, open-label phase I trial in Germany that tested a mutant IDH1 peptide vaccine in humans for the first time. Blood drawn at visit V03 was used as the baseline sample for immunogenicity testing. Genomic DNA for TCRB sequencing was isolated from EDTA blood with the DNeasy Blood and Tissue Kit.

The sequencing used PBMCs, collected from a glioma patient treated with radiotherapy, temozolomide or both. Here the chain combines TRBV2 and TRBJ2-7, and 10 junction bases match TRBD2. This TCR came from a middle-aged man with glioma. Some clones in this sample may be carry-over from other donors' samples. The DNA sequence reads TGTGCCAGCAGCGCGCCGCTAGCGGGGGACTACGAGCAGTACTTC. Its translation is CASSAPLAGDYEQYF. When the CDR3 is completed using the reference TRBV2 and TRBJ2-7 genes on either side, the full variable domain is EPEVTQTPSHQVTQMGQEVILRCVPISNHLYFYWYRQILGQKVEFLVSFYNNEISEKSEIFDDQFSVERPDGSNFTLKIRSTKLEDSAMYFCASSAPLAGDYEQYFGPGTRLTVT.